This TCR beta chain was sequenced during a study of graft-versus-host responses after intestinal transplantation. Study outcomes and limitations: Detected in recipient marrow were GvH clones, some of which were first observed in ileum or blood.

Unmatched junction bases numbered 10, after V lost 7 bases and J lost 6 bases. CDR3 length: 15 amino acids. The germline CDR1 and CDR2 sequences are MNHEY and SVGAGI. On this clone itself: Its cognate antigen is unknown.

Using immunoSEQ multiplex PCR, the repertoire was profiled, and TCRdb retains in-frame clones only, with some absent. The sample records approximately 68,000 clones, around 90% being singletons. The source was unstimulated CD8+ T cells sorted from spleen or lymph node cells, collected before transplant. The sequence was collected from a human donor who was the organ donor for an intestinal transplant. This chain joins TRBV6-5 and TRBJ2-1, with 9 nucleotides matching TRBD2. CDR3 loop: CASNGGGATGNEQFF. CDR3 in DNA: TGTGCCAGCAACGGCGGGGGGGCCACGGGCAATGAGCAGTTCTTC.